The present T cell receptor (beta chain) was sequenced within a study of T cell responses to AZD1222 COVID-19 vaccine. Clones were read by immunoSEQ multiplex PCR, and TCRdb kept only the in-frame ones, dropping some. The table has about 140,000 clones, more than 85% seen once. The length of the CDR3 is 14 residues. In germline, CDR1 is MDHEN, CDR2 SYDVKM. The germline V and J ends were trimmed by 2 bases and 7 bases, with 14 bases remaining between them. The sequence derives from an adult in good health. Material: peripheral blood, obtained on day 0 of AZD1222 vaccination. The chain has TRBV28 and TRBJ1-2; possible D gene TRBD1, 5 bases. CDR3 coding DNA: TGTGCCAGCAGTTTACAGGTCCGGGGCGCTGGCTACACCTTC. It specifies CASSLQVRGAGYTF.